Listed here are 24 T cell receptor beta chains from one sample, sequenced in a study of blood T cell repertoires in COVID-19. This table comes from immunoSEQ multiplex PCR, and its TCRdb copy is limited to in-frame clones, with some not included. Altogether roughly 34,000 clones are present, 65% to 90% being singletons, with the ten largest covering around 9%. The sequencing sample was made of peripheral blood. The receptors come from a man older than 75 with active COVID-19.

The genes are TRBV10-3 and TRBJ1-2; possible D gene TRBD1, 5 bases. Per germline, CDR1 ENHRY and CDR2 SYGVKD. Trimming cost V 8 bases and J 3 bases, with 31 bases left between them. The CDR3 runs to 19 residues. The CDR3 protein is CAIQSNLQGTTKNYYGYTF. The CDR3 bases are TGTGCCATCCAATCAAATCTCCAGGGCACAACAAAAAACTACTATGGCTACACCTTC.

The genes are TRBV4-2 and TRBJ1-1; a weak D match, TRBD1 (5 bases). V lost 4 bases to trimming and J lost 0 bases, with 12 bases between them. Germline V gene sequence: CDR1 LGHNA, CDR2 YNFKEQ. The CDR3 sequence is 15 residues long. CDR3 DNA: TGTGCCAGCAGCCGAGATGCGGGGGTGAACACTGAAGCTTTCTTT. Protein: CASSRDAGVNTEAFF.

This clone was detected a few times. The chain is built from TRBV5-1 and TRBJ2-3, with TRBD2 matching 8 bases. CDR3 size: 15 residues. Germline CDR1 SGHRS, CDR2 YFSETQ. V shed 1 base, J shed 6 bases, and the junction held 7 bases outside the gene matches. For the CDR3, the DNA is TGCGCCAGCAGCTTGACCCGGGGGGGCATGGATACGCAGTATTTT. Its translation is CASSLTRGGMDTQYF.

The chain is built from TRBV1 and TRBJ2-2; whether TRBD1, the table's D call, matches the DNA was not checked. TRBV1 is noted as a pseudogene. This CDR3 contains 15 residues. The DNA of the CDR3 is TGCACCAGCAGCCGAAGTACAGCGAACACCGGGGAGCTGTTTTTT. Translated, it gives CTSSRSTANTGELFF.

The chain links TRBV5-4 to TRBJ1-1; D is unclear. Germline-derived CDR1 and CDR2 are SGHNT and YYREEE (reference sequence). The CDR3 loop spans 14 amino acids. Trimming left V 3 bases short and J 3 bases short, with 12 bases between. CDR3 region: CASSSYSIHTEAFF. The CDR3 DNA sequence: TGTGCCAGCAGCTCCTATAGCATCCACACTGAAGCTTTCTTT.

This clone was detected only once. This chain connects TRBV28 to TRBJ2-5, with 7 bases aligning to TRBD1. Germline trimming cut 6 bases from V and 5 bases from J; bases unmatched to any gene: 6. CDR1 and CDR2 (germline): MDHEN, SYDVKM. The CDR3 runs 13 residues. Here the CDR3 reads CASSIVRGETQYF. DNA of the CDR3: TGTGCCAGCAGCATTGTCAGGGGGGAGACCCAGTACTTC.

The chain carries TRBV24-1 and TRBJ2-2, with D tentatively TRBD1 (6 bases). Germline CDR1 and CDR2: KGHDR and SFDVKD. The CDR3 extends over 16 amino acids. V lost 4 bases, J lost 6 bases, and 17 bases lay in between. CDR3 DNA sequence: TGTGCCACCAGTGACTCCAGGACAGAACGAGCCGGGGAGCTGTTTTTT. It yields the protein CATSDSRTERAGELFF.

The V and J genes are TRBV7-8 and TRBJ2-3, with TRBD2 matching 16 bases. Germline CDR1 is SGHVS and CDR2 is FQNEAQ. This CDR3 has 17 residues. V dropped 6 bases and J dropped 5; count of bases not matched to a gene: 8. CDR3 bases: TGTGCCAGCAGTATGGGACTAGCGGGGGGGCCTATAGATACGCAGTATTTT. As protein: CASSMGLAGGPIDTQYF.

This rearrangement joins TRBV3-1 (or the pseudogene TRBV3-2) to TRBJ1-4; the D is unclear. Per the germline V gene, CDR1 is LGHDT and CDR2 is YNNKEL (reference sequence). The CDR3 length is 12 residues. V shed 5 bases and J shed 5 bases, with 6 bases lying between them. The CDR3 DNA follows: TGTGCCAGCAGCATGTCGAATGAAAAACTGTTTTTT. As protein: CASSMSNEKLFF.

The gene calls are TRBV9 and TRBJ1-5; tentative D call: TRBD1 (5 bases). The germline gives CDR1 SGDLS, CDR2 YYNGEE. V shed 0 bases and J shed 6 bases, with 10 bases lying between them. This CDR3 has 14 residues. The CDR3 here is CASSVGGEIQPQHF. DNA of the CDR3: TGTGCCAGCAGCGTAGGGGGGGAAATTCAGCCCCAGCATTTT.

V is TRBV5-1 and J is TRBJ2-2, with 9 bases that match TRBD2. V shed 0 bases and J 13 bases; nucleotides not matched to a gene: 16. The CDR3 totals 17 residues. CDR1 and CDR2 from the germline V gene are SGHRS and YFSETQ. The CDR3 loop is CASSLAELPSGAERLFF. Here the CDR3 DNA reads TGCGCCAGCAGCTTGGCCGAGTTGCCTAGCGGGGCGGAGAGGCTGTTTTTT.

The chain joins TRBV5-4 to TRBJ2-3; a possible D gene is TRBD1 (6 bases). This CDR3 is 14 amino acids long. CDR1 and CDR2 (germline): SGHNT, YYREEE (reference sequence). V was pared by 4 bases and J by 0 bases, with 9 bases between. The CDR3 loop is CASSPDSSTDTQYF. In nucleotides, the CDR3 is TGTGCCAGCAGCCCGGACAGCAGCACAGATACGCAGTATTTT.

The rearrangement joins TRBV6-5 to TRBJ2-5; 11 bases fit TRBD2. Germline V gene sequence: CDR1 MNHEY, CDR2 SVGAGI. The CDR3 length is 13 residues. This CDR3 is CSASGGQEETQYF. The CDR3 coding sequence is TGTTCGGCTAGCGGGGGGCAAGAAGAGACCCAGTACTTC.

The chain links TRBV6-2 or TRBV6-3 to TRBJ1-5, with a possible D match to TRBD1 (5 bases). The CDR3 contains 15 residues. CDR1 MNHEY and CDR2 SVGEGT come from the germline V gene. V lost 5 bases and J lost 4, with 15 bases in between. CDR3 sequence reads: CASSGGGWKNQPQHF. DNA for the CDR3: TGTGCCAGCAGTGGGGGGGGTTGGAAGAATCAGCCCCAGCATTTT.

This chain connects TRBV2 to TRBJ2-3, with TRBD2 as a possible D gene (5 bases). Germline V gene sequence: CDR1 SNHLY, CDR2 FYNNEI. The CDR3 has 13 residues. V gave up 7 bases and J gave up 1 base, with 9 bases separating them. CDR3 sequence: CASNLRGTDTQYF. CDR3 bases: TGTGCCAGCAACTTGCGGGGCACAGATACGCAGTATTTT.

The V and J genes are TRBV18 and TRBJ1-5; D uncertain. Trimming shortened V by 2 bases and J by 5 bases, and 7 bases separated the two germline ends. Germline loops: CDR1 KGHSH, CDR2 LQKENI. The CDR3 has 13 amino acids. The CDR3 loop reads CASSPGQYQPQHF. The CDR3, as DNA: TGTGCCAGCTCACCAGGGCAGTATCAGCCCCAGCATTTT.

J is TRBJ1-2 and V is TRBV7-9; no definite D call. The germline V and J ends were trimmed by 0 bases and 1 base, with 6 bases remaining between them. The CDR3 length is 14 residues. Germline V lookup: CDR1 SEHNR, CDR2 FQNEAQ (reference sequence). The CDR3 loop is CASSLAGSNYGYTF. As DNA, the CDR3 is TGTGCCAGCAGCTTAGCGGGCAGTAACTATGGCTACACCTTC.

This clone was seen just once. The CDR3 loop is CASSVGVMSGELFF. The DNA of the CDR3 is TGTGCCAGCAGCGTAGGGGTGATGAGCGGGGAGCTGTTTTTT. The chain has TRBV5-4 and TRBJ2-2; D may be TRBD1 (5 bases). CDR1 and CDR2 from the germline V gene are SGHNT and YYREEE (reference sequence). Trimming shortened V by 4 bases and J by 7 bases, and 14 bases separated the two germline ends. This CDR3 contains 14 residues.

This clone was seen just once. V usage is TRBV7-9 and J usage is TRBJ1-1; weak D call: TRBD1 (6 bases). Germline CDR1 reads SEHNR; CDR2 reads FQNEAQ (reference sequence). There are 13 residues in the CDR3. Trimming pared 5 bases from V and 5 bases from J, leaving 12 bases between. The CDR3 coding sequence is TGTGCCAGCAGCGGGGGGGCGCGGACTGAAGCTTTCTTT. It is translated as CASSGGARTEAFF.

This clone is judged medium-sized. The gene calls are TRBV19 and TRBJ1-5, with 8 bases identical to TRBD1. The CDR3 spans 15 residues. The J segment lost 3 bases and the V segment lost 5 bases, leaving 6 bases of the junction unmatched. Germline V gene sequence: CDR1 LNHDA, CDR2 SQIVND (reference sequence). CDR3 region: CASSPRGQVNQPQHF. The DNA of the CDR3 is TGTGCCAGTAGTCCAAGGGGACAGGTCAATCAGCCCCAGCATTTT.

The V and J genes are TRBV18 and TRBJ2-5; D remains ambiguous. CDR1 and CDR2 (germline): KGHSH, LQKENI. The CDR3 covers 13 residues. The V and J ends lost 2 bases and 1 base respectively, with 5 bases between them. CDR3 in DNA: TGTGCCAGCTCACCAACAACCCAAGAGACCCAGTACTTC. This translates into CASSPTTQETQYF.

The chain couples TRBV19 to TRBJ2-5, with 9 positions matching TRBD2. CDR1 LNHDA and CDR2 SQIVND come from the germline V gene (reference sequence). V shed 6 bases and J 2 bases; nucleotides not matched to a gene: 7. The CDR3 consists of 15 residues. The CDR3 region has the DNA TGTGCCAGTAGAGAGACTAGCGGTGTACAAGAGACCCAGTACTTC. Translation gives CASRETSGVQETQYF.

The chain links TRBV7-6 to TRBJ1-2, with 9 nucleotides matching TRBD1. V gave up 5 bases and J gave up 0 bases; unmatched junction bases: 7. The CDR3 totals 16 residues. Germline values: CDR1 SGHVS, CDR2 FNYEAQ. The CDR3 region has the DNA TGTGCCAGCAGCCTGGGACAGGGTTTAGCTAACTATGGCTACACCTTC. Translating it yields CASSLGQGLANYGYTF.

The chain couples TRBV28 to TRBJ2-3; TRBD1 matches at 7 bases. J gave up 3 bases and V 5 bases, and 8 bases lay outside the gene matches. Germline values: CDR1 MDHEN, CDR2 SYDVKM. The CDR3 consists of 15 residues. The CDR3 loop is CASSHRWDSTDTQYF. Here the CDR3 DNA reads TGTGCCAGCAGTCACCGGTGGGACAGTACAGATACGCAGTATTTT.